The 6 T cell receptor beta chains presented below share a single source sample, sequenced in a study of blood T cell repertoires in COVID-19. Method: immunoSEQ multiplex PCR; TCRdb's copy keeps in-frame clones and lacks some. Seen here are about 330,000 clones, 80% to 95% observed once, and the top ten hold 18%. Sequencing used PBMCs or T cells enriched from blood (not recorded which). The source is a woman aged 25 to 39 who had recovered from COVID-19.

This clone has a single count. The J gene is TRBJ1-5, the V gene TRBV11-2; 7 nucleotides line up with TRBD1. The length of the CDR3 is 14 residues. Trimming cost V 4 bases and J 4 bases; bases outside gene matches: 4. Germline V lookup: CDR1 SGHAT, CDR2 FQNNGV. The CDR3 spells CASSYGTANQPQHF. The CDR3 coding sequence is TGTGCCAGCAGCTACGGGACAGCAAATCAGCCCCAGCATTTT.

The V and J genes are TRBV7-2 and TRBJ1-2; 9 bases are a match to TRBD1. The CDR3 extends over 15 amino acids. Trimming took 4 bases from V and 4 from J; bases not matched to a gene: 7. CDR1 and CDR2 (germline): SGHTA, FQGNSA. Here the CDR3 reads CASSSRTGDIYGYTF. CDR3 coding DNA: TGTGCCAGCAGCTCCAGGACAGGGGATATCTATGGCTACACCTTC.

The chain recombines TRBV19 with TRBJ1-2, with D possibly TRBD1 on 6 matching bases. CDR1 and CDR2 from the germline V gene are LNHDA and SQIVND (reference sequence). Deletions cut 2 bases from V and 4 bases from J, with 11 bases between. This CDR3 region has 14 residues. CDR3 sequence: CASSISGAGYGYTF. CDR3 nucleotides: TGTGCCAGTAGTATATCAGGGGCCGGCTATGGCTACACCTTC.

The genes are TRBV19 and TRBJ2-5, with 10 bases matching TRBD2. J was trimmed by 4 bases and V by 3 bases; bases with no gene match: 17. Germline lookup yields CDR1 LNHDA and CDR2 SQIVND (reference sequence). The CDR3 is 19 residues long. The CDR3 loop reads CASSIIQSSGGGGTETQYF. CDR3 DNA: TGTGCCAGTAGTATCATCCAATCTAGCGGGGGAGGAGGAACAGAGACCCAGTACTTC.

This sequence joins TRBV28 and TRBJ1-4; D is perhaps TRBD1 (6 bases). The CDR3 sequence is 14 residues long. With 7 bases removed from V and 1 base from J, the gap between germline ends came to 10 bases. CDR1 MDHEN and CDR2 SYDVKM come from the germline V gene. CDR3: CASTVGGTNEKLFF. The CDR3 DNA reads as TGTGCCAGCACTGTAGGGGGAACTAATGAAAAACTGTTTTTT.

The genes are TRBV5-1 and TRBJ2-2, with TRBD1 identical over 7 bases. The germline CDR1 and CDR2 sequences are SGHRS and YFSETQ. Germline trimming cut 4 bases from V and 1 base from J; bases unmatched to any gene: 7. The length of the CDR3 is 16 residues. CDR3 DNA: TGCGCCAGCAGCCCCTCCCGGGACAGGAACACCGGGGAGCTGTTTTTT. Translated, it gives CASSPSRDRNTGELFF.